Listed below are T cell receptor beta chains from one sample, sequenced in a study of immune heterogeneity within non-small cell lung tumors. TCRdb re-called the multiplex PCR reads with MiXCR, one entry per CDR3 protein. This sample yields 20,000 to 25,000 distinct CDR3 sequences, of which about 25% are seen a single time; 3.5% to 4.5% belongs to the top ten. Sequencing was performed on lung tumor tissue. Receptors originate from a man aged 40-55 years with non-small cell lung cancer. CDR3s include the opening cysteine and the closing phenylalanine or tryptophan. The D gene is left open where the match is weak. Where a row states a size, it is once, few, many or the class of an expanded clone; other rows omit it.

clone_size: .
j_call: TRBJ2-2
v_call: TRBV20-1
d_call: .
cdr3_aa: CSARGVGELFF
cdr3_nt: TGCAGTGCTAGAGGGGTCGGGGAGCTGTTTTTT

clone_size: few
j_call: TRBJ2-3
v_call: TRBV5-6
d_call: .
cdr3_aa: CASSSGYSQYF
cdr3_nt: TGTGCCAGCAGCTCGGGGTACTCGCAGTATTTT

clone_size: many
j_call: TRBJ1-2
v_call: TRBV6-1
d_call: .
cdr3_aa: CASTPQGRGGYTF
cdr3_nt: TGTGCCAGCACCCCTCAGGGCAGGGGCGGCTACACCTTC

clone_size: .
j_call: TRBJ2-1
v_call: TRBV6-1
d_call: .
cdr3_aa: CASSWGHGQFF
cdr3_nt: TGTGCCAGCAGCTGGGGACACGGGCAGTTCTTC

clone_size: .
j_call: TRBJ2-3
v_call: TRBV7-9
d_call: TRBD2
cdr3_aa: CASSRGIAGNTDTQYF
cdr3_nt: TGTGCCAGCAGCCGGGGGATAGCGGGAAACACAGATACGCAGTATTTT

clone_size: many
j_call: TRBJ2-1
v_call: TRBV20-1
d_call: .
cdr3_aa: CSARDIGGPDSEQFF
cdr3_nt: TGCAGTGCTAGAGATATTGGGGGACCGGATTCAGAGCAGTTCTTC

clone_size: many
j_call: TRBJ1-3
v_call: TRBV19
d_call: TRBD1
cdr3_aa: CASGARGFGNTIYF
cdr3_nt: TGTGCCTCTGGGGCCAGGGGGTTTGGAAACACCATATATTTT

clone_size: medium-sized
j_call: TRBJ2-7
v_call: TRBV12-3/TRBV12-4
d_call: TRBD2
cdr3_aa: CASTPQSGLAGEQYF
cdr3_nt: TGTGCCAGCACCCCCCAGTCCGGACTAGCGGGCGAGCAGTACTTC

clone_size: medium-sized
j_call: TRBJ2-7
v_call: TRBV7-2
d_call: TRBD1
cdr3_aa: CASSFTGGGSQEQYF
cdr3_nt: TGTGCCAGCAGCTTTACAGGGGGCGGTTCCCAGGAGCAGTACTTC

clone_size: .
j_call: TRBJ2-7
v_call: TRBV25-1
d_call: .
cdr3_aa: CASSESTYGLYF
cdr3_nt: TGTGCCAGCAGTGAATCGACGTATGGGCTGTACTTC

clone_size: many
j_call: TRBJ2-7
v_call: TRBV27
d_call: .
cdr3_aa: CASSLGPGGGYEQYF
cdr3_nt: TGTGCCAGCAGTTTAGGTCCCGGGGGCGGATACGAGCAGTACTTC

clone_size: few
j_call: TRBJ2-5
v_call: TRBV24-1
d_call: .
cdr3_aa: CATSGAGATSQETQYF
cdr3_nt: TGTGCCACCAGTGGCGCTGGGGCAACCTCACAAGAGACCCAGTACTTC

clone_size: .
j_call: TRBJ2-4
v_call: TRBV3-1
d_call: .
cdr3_aa: CASSQAIRGNDIQYF
cdr3_nt: TGTGCCAGCAGCCAAGCAATACGGGGCAACGACATTCAGTACTTC

clone_size: few
j_call: TRBJ2-3
v_call: TRBV25-1
d_call: .
cdr3_aa: CASSRATDTQYF
cdr3_nt: TGTGCCAGCAGTCGAGCGACAGATACGCAGTATTTT

clone_size: many
j_call: TRBJ1-2
v_call: TRBV20-1
d_call: TRBD1
cdr3_aa: CSARDPQLDRHKGYTF
cdr3_nt: TGCAGTGCTAGAGACCCTCAACTGGACAGGCATAAAGGCTACACCTTC

clone_size: few
j_call: TRBJ2-1
v_call: TRBV19
d_call: TRBD1
cdr3_aa: CASSIGTGAYNEQFF
cdr3_nt: TGTGCCAGTAGTATTGGGACAGGAGCCTACAATGAGCAGTTCTTC

clone_size: few
j_call: TRBJ2-3
v_call: TRBV11-3
d_call: TRBD2
cdr3_aa: CASSSRGLMGDTQYF
cdr3_nt: TGTGCCAGCAGCTCGCGGGGACTAATGGGGGATACGCAGTATTTT

clone_size: many
j_call: TRBJ2-3
v_call: TRBV7-9
d_call: TRBD1
cdr3_aa: CASSRGQANTDTQYF
cdr3_nt: TGTGCCAGCAGCCGCGGACAGGCAAACACAGATACGCAGTATTTT

clone_size: medium-sized
j_call: TRBJ2-3
v_call: TRBV12-3/TRBV12-4
d_call: .
cdr3_aa: CASSLSPDTDTQYF
cdr3_nt: TGTGCCAGCAGTTTAAGTCCTGACACAGATACGCAGTATTTT

clone_size: .
j_call: TRBJ1-1
v_call: TRBV10-3
d_call: .
cdr3_aa: CAISERTPNTEAFF
cdr3_nt: TGTGCCATCAGTGAGAGGACACCGAACACTGAAGCTTTCTTT

clone_size: medium-sized
j_call: TRBJ2-7
v_call: TRBV18
d_call: .
cdr3_aa: CASSPGTSSYEQYF
cdr3_nt: TGTGCCAGCTCACCCGGGACAAGCTCCTACGAGCAGTACTTC

clone_size: many
j_call: TRBJ2-7
v_call: TRBV5-1
d_call: .
cdr3_aa: CASSLGQAREQYF
cdr3_nt: TGCGCCAGCAGCTTGGGTCAGGCCCGCGAGCAGTACTTC

clone_size: medium-sized
j_call: TRBJ2-7
v_call: TRBV6-1
d_call: TRBD2
cdr3_aa: CASRPGLAGVYEQYF
cdr3_nt: TGTGCCAGCAGGCCGGGACTAGCGGGAGTCTACGAGCAGTACTTC

clone_size: medium-sized
j_call: TRBJ1-2
v_call: TRBV24-1
d_call: .
cdr3_aa: CATSDFDGANYGYTF
cdr3_nt: TGTGCCACCAGTGATTTTGACGGGGCTAACTATGGCTACACCTTC

clone_size: few
j_call: TRBJ1-1
v_call: TRBV2
d_call: .
cdr3_aa: CASRDSWERTEAFF
cdr3_nt: TGTGCCAGCAGGGACAGTTGGGAGAGGACTGAAGCTTTCTTT

clone_size: many
j_call: TRBJ2-2
v_call: TRBV19
d_call: .
cdr3_aa: CASSKAGTNTGELFF
cdr3_nt: TGTGCCAGTAGTAAGGCGGGGACGAACACCGGGGAGCTGTTTTTT

clone_size: many
j_call: TRBJ1-5
v_call: TRBV7-2
d_call: .
cdr3_aa: CASSLEAGDLQPQHF
cdr3_nt: TGTGCCAGCAGCTTAGAGGCAGGGGACTTACAGCCCCAGCATTTT

clone_size: medium-sized
j_call: TRBJ2-7
v_call: TRBV10-1
d_call: TRBD1
cdr3_aa: CASSDFRGQAREQYF
cdr3_nt: TGCGCCAGCAGTGACTTTAGGGGACAGGCTCGCGAGCAGTACTTC

clone_size: .
j_call: TRBJ2-3
v_call: TRBV20-1
d_call: .
cdr3_aa: CSARAQDWPPVGTDTQYF
cdr3_nt: TGCAGTGCTAGAGCCCAGGACTGGCCACCTGTAGGAACAGATACGCAGTATTTT

clone_size: few
j_call: TRBJ1-2
v_call: TRBV3-1
d_call: .
cdr3_aa: CASSQSWNGYTF
cdr3_nt: TGTGCCAGCAGCCAAAGTTGGAATGGCTACACCTTC

clone_size: many
j_call: TRBJ2-1
v_call: TRBV20-1
d_call: .
cdr3_aa: CSASREGRGYNEQFF
cdr3_nt: TGCAGTGCTAGTAGAGAGGGGCGAGGCTACAATGAGCAGTTCTTC

clone_size: .
j_call: TRBJ2-5
v_call: TRBV2
d_call: .
cdr3_aa: CARETGETQYF
cdr3_nt: TGTGCCAGGGAAACAGGGGAGACCCAGTACTTC

clone_size: few
j_call: TRBJ2-5
v_call: TRBV4-3
d_call: .
cdr3_aa: CASSQDERTAQETQYF
cdr3_nt: TGCGCCAGCAGCCAAGATGAAAGGACAGCCCAAGAGACCCAGTACTTC

clone_size: few
j_call: TRBJ2-3
v_call: TRBV10-3
d_call: .
cdr3_aa: CAISDETDTQYF
cdr3_nt: TGTGCCATCAGTGACGAAACAGATACGCAGTATTTT

clone_size: many
j_call: TRBJ2-1
v_call: TRBV5-1
d_call: .
cdr3_aa: CASRPESGTYNEQFF
cdr3_nt: TGCGCCAGCCGTCCCGAGAGTGGGACCTACAATGAGCAGTTCTTC

clone_size: .
j_call: TRBJ2-3
v_call: TRBV6-4
d_call: .
cdr3_aa: CASSALQGHTQYF
cdr3_nt: TGTGCCAGCAGTGCCTTACAGGGTCATACGCAGTATTTT

clone_size: .
j_call: TRBJ2-2
v_call: TRBV28
d_call: .
cdr3_aa: CASSSGERGTGELFF
cdr3_nt: TGTGCCAGCAGTTCGGGTGAACGAGGTACCGGGGAGCTGTTTTTT

clone_size: many
j_call: TRBJ2-2
v_call: TRBV2
d_call: .
cdr3_aa: CASTHTGELFF
cdr3_nt: TGTGCCAGCACTCACACCGGGGAGCTGTTTTTT

clone_size: many
j_call: TRBJ2-1
v_call: TRBV11-2
d_call: .
cdr3_aa: CASGSNEQFF
cdr3_nt: TGTGCCAGCGGTAGCAATGAGCAGTTCTTC

clone_size: .
j_call: TRBJ2-3
v_call: TRBV7-3
d_call: .
cdr3_aa: CASQGSSTDTQYF
cdr3_nt: TGTGCCAGCCAGGGATCTAGCACAGATACGCAGTATTTT

clone_size: many
j_call: TRBJ1-2
v_call: TRBV7-9
d_call: .
cdr3_aa: CASSLPGGYGYTF
cdr3_nt: TGTGCCAGCAGCTTACCGGGTGGCTATGGCTACACCTTC